One sample yielded the 5 T cell receptor beta chains listed below, sequenced in a study of identical twins. TCRdb re-analysed the 5' RACE reads in MiXCR, keeping a single row per CDR3 protein. The sample records 450,000 or so distinct CDR3 sequences, roughly an eighth being singletons. This same sample was also taken into another study, of yellow fever vaccine responses in identical twins.

The sample taken for sequencing was CD4+ T cells sorted from blood. These receptor sequences come from a woman aged 18 to 35 in good health.

The chain recombines TRBV24-1 with TRBJ2-1; 12 nucleotides agree with TRBD1. Germline V gene data show CDR1 as KGHDR and CDR2 as SFDVKD. Trimming took 12 bases from V and 9 from J; bases not matched to a gene: 11. This CDR3 has 14 amino acids. In DNA form, the CDR3 reads TGTGCCGCTGGGGGACAGGGGGCGTTGAGTGAGCAGTTCTTC. It codes for CAAGGQGALSEQFF.

This clonotype has at least ten counts. The CDR3 coding sequence is TGTGCCAGCAGCTTAGGCGGAGGTGGTGTAGATACGCAGTATTTT. This codes for CASSLGGGGVDTQYF. This sequence joins TRBV7-9 and TRBJ2-3; TRBD2 is a possible D gene (5 bases). The ends were cut back, 1 base at V and 5 bases at J, with 13 bases in the middle. Germline V gene sequence: CDR1 SEHNR, CDR2 FQNEAQ (reference sequence). This CDR3 is 15 amino acids long.

There are a few counts of this clonotype. The chain carries TRBV7-2 and TRBJ2-1; possible D gene TRBD2, 6 bases. The CDR3 has 15 residues. Between the trimmed V and J ends, which lost 5 bases and 1 base, there was a span of 12 bases. From germline, CDR1 is SGHTA and CDR2 FQGNSA. The CDR3 sequence is CASSLNGGSYNEQFF. The DNA of the CDR3 is TGTGCCAGCAGCCTCAACGGGGGTTCCTACAATGAGCAGTTCTTC.

This clonotype has ten or more counts. CDR3 loop: CASSLKGANDEQFF. As DNA, the CDR3 is TGCGCCAGCAGCTTGAAGGGGGCAAATGATGAGCAGTTCTTC. This chain connects TRBV5-1 to TRBJ2-1, with 7 bases fitting TRBD1. The CDR3 is 14 residues long. V dropped 1 base and J dropped 8; count of bases not matched to a gene: 6. The germline V gene has CDR1 SGHRS and CDR2 YFSETQ.

The chain uses TRBV5-1 and TRBJ1-1; TRBD1 aligns across 7 bases. The CDR3 length is 13 residues. J lost 4 bases, V lost 4 bases, and 4 bases had no gene match. Germline assignment: CDR1 SGHRS and CDR2 YFSETQ. The CDR3 nucleotides are TGCGCCAGCAGCGGACAGGACGGCACTGAAGCTTTCTTT. It specifies CASSGQDGTEAFF.